Listed below are T cell receptor beta chains from one sample, sequenced in a study of CD4+ T cells in melanoma. TCRdb's table, derived via immunoSEQ multiplex PCR, lists solely in-frame clones and lacks some. The sample contains roughly 54,000 clones, 89% of which appear only once. Specimen: peripheral blood. These receptors were taken from a human donor with melanoma. Both conserved end residues are part of each CDR3. The D gene is left open where the match is weak. Clone size is not always given. Where it is, it says once, few, many or a class for expanded clones.

clone_size | d_call | j_call | v_call | cdr3_aa | cdr3_nt
- | TRBD2 | TRBJ2-7 | TRBV19 | CASSTKDPRGAYEQYF | TGTGCCAGTAGTACCAAGGACCCCCGGGGGGCCTACGAGCAGTACTTC
once | TRBD1 | TRBJ1-2 | TRBV7-9 | CASSPGQGYGYTF | TGTGCCAGCAGCCCTGGACAGGGCTATGGCTACACCTTC
- | TRBD1 | TRBJ2-6 | TRBV7-9 | CASSSMDRGKERANVLTF | TGTGCCAGCAGCTCTATGGACAGGGGAAAAGAAAGGGCCAACGTCCTGACTTTC
- | TRBD1 | TRBJ1-1 | TRBV5-1 | CASSGRQGMNTEAFF | TGCGCCAGCAGCGGAAGACAGGGGATGAACACTGAAGCTTTCTTT
- | - | TRBJ1-6 | TRBV28 | CASSFIQRNSPLHF | TGTGCCAGCAGTTTTATCCAGAGGAATTCACCCCTCCACTTT
- | - | TRBJ1-3 | TRBV7-9 | CASSSQDRGSGNTIYF | TGTGCCAGCAGCTCCCAGGACCGGGGCTCTGGAAACACCATATATTTT
- | - | TRBJ2-1 | TRBV12-5 | CASGLGPKSSYNEQFF | TGTGCTAGTGGTTTGGGTCCTAAGAGCTCCTACAATGAGCAGTTCTTC
- | - | TRBJ2-1 | TRBV5-8 | CASSLAWGSNEQFF | TGTGCCAGCAGCTTGGCCTGGGGGTCCAATGAGCAGTTCTTC
few | - | TRBJ1-2 | TRBV18 | CASSPLAGDGGYTF | TGTGCCAGCTCACCCCTCGCAGGGGACGGTGGCTACACCTTC
- | - | TRBJ1-2 | TRBV28 | CASSFAQDTYGYTF | TGTGCCAGCAGTTTCGCCCAAGACACTTATGGCTACACCTTC
- | TRBD2 | TRBJ2-3 | TRBV19 | CASSLTSGGGDTQYF | TGTGCCAGTAGTCTGACTAGCGGGGGTGGCGATACGCAGTATTTT
- | - | TRBJ2-5 | TRBV14 | CASSQHPWTARQTQYF | TGTGCCAGCAGCCAACACCCATGGACAGCACGGCAGACCCAGTACTTC
- | TRBD2 | TRBJ2-5 | TRBV4-1 | CASSQETSGGYETQYF | TGCGCCAGCAGCCAAGAGACTAGCGGGGGCTACGAGACCCAGTACTTC
- | - | TRBJ2-5 | TRBV5-1 | CASSLGGYYQETQYF | TGCGCCAGCAGCTTGGGAGGTTATTACCAAGAGACCCAGTACTTC
- | - | TRBJ2-5 | TRBV10-2 | CASSESKETQYF | TGCGCCAGCAGTGAGTCGAAAGAGACCCAGTACTTC
- | TRBD1 | TRBJ2-3 | TRBV5-4 | CASSSGTASTDTQYF | TGTGCCAGCAGCTCCGGGACAGCTAGCACAGATACGCAGTATTTT
- | - | TRBJ1-1 | TRBV6-6 | CASSYGSSRNTEAFF | TGTGCCAGCAGTTACGGTAGTAGTAGGAACACTGAAGCTTTCTTT
- | - | TRBJ2-7 | TRBV28 | CATQPGQSPSYEQYF | TGTGCCACACAACCGGGACAAAGTCCATCCTACGAGCAGTACTTC